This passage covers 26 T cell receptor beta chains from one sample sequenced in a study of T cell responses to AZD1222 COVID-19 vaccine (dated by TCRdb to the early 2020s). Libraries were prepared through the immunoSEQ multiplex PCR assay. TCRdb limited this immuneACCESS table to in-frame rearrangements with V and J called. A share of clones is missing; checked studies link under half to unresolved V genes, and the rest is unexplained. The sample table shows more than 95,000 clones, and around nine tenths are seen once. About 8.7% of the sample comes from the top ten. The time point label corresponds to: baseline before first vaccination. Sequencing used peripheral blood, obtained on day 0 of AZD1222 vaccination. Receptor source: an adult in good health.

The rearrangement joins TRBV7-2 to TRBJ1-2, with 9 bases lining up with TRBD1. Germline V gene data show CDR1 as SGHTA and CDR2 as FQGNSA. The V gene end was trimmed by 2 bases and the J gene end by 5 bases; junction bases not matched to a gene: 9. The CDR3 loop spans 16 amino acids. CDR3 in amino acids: CASSLSSPGTGYGYTF. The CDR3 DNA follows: TGTGCCAGCAGCTTATCAAGTCCCGGGACAGGGTATGGCTACACCTTC. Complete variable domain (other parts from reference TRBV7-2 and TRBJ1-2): GAGVSQSPSNKVTEKGKDVELRCDPISGHTALYWYRQSLGQGLEFLIYFQGNSAPDKSGLPSDRFSAERTGGSVSTLTIQRTQQEDSAVYLCASSLSSPGTGYGYTFGSGTRLTVV.

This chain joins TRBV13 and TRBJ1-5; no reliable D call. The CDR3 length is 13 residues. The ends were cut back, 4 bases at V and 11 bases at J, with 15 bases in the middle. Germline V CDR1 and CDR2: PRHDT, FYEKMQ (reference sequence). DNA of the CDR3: TGTGCCAGCAGCTCCCGGGCCCATGGAGCCCAGCATTTT. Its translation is CASSSRAHGAQHF.

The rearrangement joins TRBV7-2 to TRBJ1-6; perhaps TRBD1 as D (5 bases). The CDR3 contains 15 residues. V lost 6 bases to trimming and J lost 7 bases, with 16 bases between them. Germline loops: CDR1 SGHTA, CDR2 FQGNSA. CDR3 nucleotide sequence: TGTGCCAGCAGTCCCCGACAGATATCCAATTCACCCCTCCACTTT. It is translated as CASSPRQISNSPLHF.

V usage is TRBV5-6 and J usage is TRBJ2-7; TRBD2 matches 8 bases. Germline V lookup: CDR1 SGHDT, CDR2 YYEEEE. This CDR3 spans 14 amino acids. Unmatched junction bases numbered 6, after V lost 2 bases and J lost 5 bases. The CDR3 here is CASSLKGLVHEQYF. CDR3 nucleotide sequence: TGTGCCAGCAGCTTAAAGGGACTAGTCCACGAGCAGTACTTC.

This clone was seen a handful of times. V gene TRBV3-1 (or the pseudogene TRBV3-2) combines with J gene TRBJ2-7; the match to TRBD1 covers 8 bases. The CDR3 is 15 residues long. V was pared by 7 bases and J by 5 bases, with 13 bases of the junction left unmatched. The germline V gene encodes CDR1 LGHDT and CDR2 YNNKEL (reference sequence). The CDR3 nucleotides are TGTGCCAGCAACGCCACATTAACAGGGGGAAACGAGCAGTACTTC. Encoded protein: CASNATLTGGNEQYF.

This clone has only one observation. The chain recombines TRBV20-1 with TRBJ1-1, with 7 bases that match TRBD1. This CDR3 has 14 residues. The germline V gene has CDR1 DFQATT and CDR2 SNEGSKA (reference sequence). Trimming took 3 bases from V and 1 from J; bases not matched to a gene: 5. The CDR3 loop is CSASNTGENTEAFF. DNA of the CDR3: TGCAGTGCTAGTAACACAGGGGAGAACACTGAAGCTTTCTTT.

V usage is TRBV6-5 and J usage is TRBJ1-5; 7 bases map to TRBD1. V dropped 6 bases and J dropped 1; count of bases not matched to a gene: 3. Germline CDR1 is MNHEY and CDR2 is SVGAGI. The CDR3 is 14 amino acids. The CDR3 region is CASRRDSSNQPQHF. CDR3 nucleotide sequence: TGTGCCAGCAGACGGGACAGCAGCAATCAGCCCCAGCATTTT.

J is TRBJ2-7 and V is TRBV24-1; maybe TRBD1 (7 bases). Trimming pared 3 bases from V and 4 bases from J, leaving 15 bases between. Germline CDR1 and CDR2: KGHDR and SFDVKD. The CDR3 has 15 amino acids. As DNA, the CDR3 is TGTGCCACCAGTGATGCGGGACAGCTCTCATACGAGCAGTACTTC. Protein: CATSDAGQLSYEQYF.

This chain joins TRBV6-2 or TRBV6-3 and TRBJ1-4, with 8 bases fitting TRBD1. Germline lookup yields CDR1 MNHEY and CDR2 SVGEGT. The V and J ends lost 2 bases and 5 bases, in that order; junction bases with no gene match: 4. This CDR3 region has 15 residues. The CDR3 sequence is CASSYLGQGNEKLFF. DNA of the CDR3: TGTGCCAGCAGTTACCTCGGACAGGGAAATGAAAAACTGTTTTTT.

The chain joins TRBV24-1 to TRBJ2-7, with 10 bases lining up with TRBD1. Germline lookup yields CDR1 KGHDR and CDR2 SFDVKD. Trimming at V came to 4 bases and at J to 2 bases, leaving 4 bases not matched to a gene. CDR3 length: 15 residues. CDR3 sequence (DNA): TGTGCCACCAGTGAGAGGACAGGGGGGCCCTACGAGCAGTACTTC. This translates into CATSERTGGPYEQYF.

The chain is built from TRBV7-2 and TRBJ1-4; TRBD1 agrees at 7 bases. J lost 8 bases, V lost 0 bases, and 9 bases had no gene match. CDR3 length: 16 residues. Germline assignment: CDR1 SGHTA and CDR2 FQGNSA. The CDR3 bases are TGTGCCAGCAGCTTAGCGGGGGGGACAGTAACAGAAAAACTGTTTTTT. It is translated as CASSLAGGTVTEKLFF.

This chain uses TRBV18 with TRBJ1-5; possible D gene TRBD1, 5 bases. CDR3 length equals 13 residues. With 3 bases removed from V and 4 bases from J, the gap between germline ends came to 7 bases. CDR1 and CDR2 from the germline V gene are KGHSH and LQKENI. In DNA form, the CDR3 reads TGTGCCAGCTCACCGGGGCAGAATCAGCCCCAGCATTTT. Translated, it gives CASSPGQNQPQHF.

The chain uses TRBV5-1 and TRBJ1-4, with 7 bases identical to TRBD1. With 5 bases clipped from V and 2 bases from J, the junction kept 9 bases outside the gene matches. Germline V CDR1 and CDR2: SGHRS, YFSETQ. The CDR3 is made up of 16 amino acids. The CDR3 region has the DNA TGCGCCAGCAGACCTCAAACAGGGGCGACTAATGAAAAACTGTTTTTT. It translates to CASRPQTGATNEKLFF. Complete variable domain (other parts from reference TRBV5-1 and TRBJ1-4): KAGVTQTPRYLIKTRGQQVTLSCSPISGHRSVSWYQQTPGQGLQFLFEYFSETQRNKGNFPGRFSGRQFSNSRSEMNVSTLELGDSALYLCASRPQTGATNEKLFFGSGTQLSVL.

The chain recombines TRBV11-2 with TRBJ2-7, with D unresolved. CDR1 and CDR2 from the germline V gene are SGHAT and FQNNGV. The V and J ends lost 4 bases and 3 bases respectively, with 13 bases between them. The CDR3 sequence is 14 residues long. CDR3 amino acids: CASSWTTLNYEQYF. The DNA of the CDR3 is TGTGCCAGCAGCTGGACGACACTGAACTACGAGCAGTACTTC.

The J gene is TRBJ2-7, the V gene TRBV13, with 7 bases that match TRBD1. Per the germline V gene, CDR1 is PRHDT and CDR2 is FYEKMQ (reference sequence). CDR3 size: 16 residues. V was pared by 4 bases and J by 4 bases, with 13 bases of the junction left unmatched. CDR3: CASSSSGTVRWYEQYF. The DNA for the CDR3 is TGTGCCAGCAGCTCGTCCGGGACAGTTCGGTGGTACGAGCAGTACTTC.

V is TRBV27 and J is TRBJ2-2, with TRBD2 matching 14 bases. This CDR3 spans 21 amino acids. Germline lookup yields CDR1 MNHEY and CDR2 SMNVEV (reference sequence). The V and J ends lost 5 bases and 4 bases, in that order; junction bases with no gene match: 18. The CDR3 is CASSKDSPGLAGGRITGELFF. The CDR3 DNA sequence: TGTGCCAGCAGTAAGGACAGTCCCGGACTAGCGGGAGGAAGGATCACCGGGGAGCTGTTTTTT.

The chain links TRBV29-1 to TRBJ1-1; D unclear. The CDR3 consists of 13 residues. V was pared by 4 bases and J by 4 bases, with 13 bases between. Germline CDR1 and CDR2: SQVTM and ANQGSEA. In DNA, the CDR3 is TGCAGCGTTGCAAGGGCCCGCGGCACTGAAGCTTTCTTT. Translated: CSVARARGTEAFF.

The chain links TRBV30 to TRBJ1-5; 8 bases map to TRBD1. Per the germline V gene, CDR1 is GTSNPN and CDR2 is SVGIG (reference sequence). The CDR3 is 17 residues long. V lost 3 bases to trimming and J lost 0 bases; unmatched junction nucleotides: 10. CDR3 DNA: TGTGCCTGGAGCCCGGACAGGGCCGGTTTTAGCAATCAGCCCCAGCATTTT. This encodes CAWSPDRAGFSNQPQHF.

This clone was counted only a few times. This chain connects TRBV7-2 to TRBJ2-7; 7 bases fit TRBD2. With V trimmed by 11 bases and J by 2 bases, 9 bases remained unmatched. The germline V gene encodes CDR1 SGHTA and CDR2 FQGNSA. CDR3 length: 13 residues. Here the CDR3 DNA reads TGTGCCTCCGGGGAGCGGGGTCCCTACGAGCAGTACTTC. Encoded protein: CASGERGPYEQYF.

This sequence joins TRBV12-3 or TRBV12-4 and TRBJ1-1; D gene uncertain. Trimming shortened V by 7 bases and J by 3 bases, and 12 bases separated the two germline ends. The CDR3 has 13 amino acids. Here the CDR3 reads CASTRTADTEAFF. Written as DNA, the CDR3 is TGTGCCAGCACCCGGACGGCGGACACTGAAGCTTTCTTT.

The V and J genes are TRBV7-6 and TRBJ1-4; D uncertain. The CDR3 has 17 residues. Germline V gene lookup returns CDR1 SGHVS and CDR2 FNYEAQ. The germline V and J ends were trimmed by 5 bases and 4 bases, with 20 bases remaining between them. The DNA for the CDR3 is TGTGCCAGCAGCACCCCCTCGATCGGACCCTATAATGAAAAACTGTTTTTT. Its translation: CASSTPSIGPYNEKLFF.

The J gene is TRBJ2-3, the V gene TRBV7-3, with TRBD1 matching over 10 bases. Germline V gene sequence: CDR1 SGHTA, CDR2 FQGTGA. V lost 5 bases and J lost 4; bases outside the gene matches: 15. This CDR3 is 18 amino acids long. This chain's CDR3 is CASSPIHRDRGRADTQYF. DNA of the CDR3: TGTGCCAGCAGCCCGATTCATAGGGACAGGGGTCGTGCAGATACGCAGTATTTT.

CDR3 coding DNA: TGCGCCAGCAGCGACCAGACGGCACGCGGTGGCTACACCTTC. Translation gives CASSDQTARGGYTF. The gene calls are TRBV5-1 and TRBJ1-2; D is undetermined. The ends were cut back, 4 bases at V and 7 bases at J, with 17 bases in the middle. The germline CDR1 and CDR2 sequences are SGHRS and YFSETQ. The CDR3 sequence is 14 residues long.

The CDR3 loop is CASRERNPGDGELFF. The CDR3, as DNA: TGTGCCAGCAGGGAACGAAACCCTGGAGACGGGGAGCTGTTTTTT. The rearrangement uses TRBV25-1 and TRBJ2-2, with D uncertain. Germline assignment: CDR1 MGHDK and CDR2 SYGVNS. With 6 bases removed from V and 7 bases from J, the gap between germline ends came to 18 bases. The CDR3 is made up of 15 amino acids.

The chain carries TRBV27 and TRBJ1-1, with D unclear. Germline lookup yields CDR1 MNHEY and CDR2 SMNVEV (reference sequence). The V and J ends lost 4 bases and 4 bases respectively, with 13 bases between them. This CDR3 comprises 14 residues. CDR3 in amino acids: CASSSSWAGTEAFF. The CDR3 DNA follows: TGTGCCAGCAGTTCCTCTTGGGCGGGCACTGAAGCTTTCTTT.

The DNA of the CDR3 is TGTGCCAGCAGCCCGACAGGGGGCGGCTATGGCTACACCTTC. It yields the protein CASSPTGGGYGYTF. V gene TRBV7-3 combines with J gene TRBJ1-2; TRBD1 matches at 10 bases. The CDR3 covers 14 residues. V trimming: 5 bases; J trimming: 4 bases; junction bases outside the gene matches: 4. The germline V gene has CDR1 SGHTA and CDR2 FQGTGA.